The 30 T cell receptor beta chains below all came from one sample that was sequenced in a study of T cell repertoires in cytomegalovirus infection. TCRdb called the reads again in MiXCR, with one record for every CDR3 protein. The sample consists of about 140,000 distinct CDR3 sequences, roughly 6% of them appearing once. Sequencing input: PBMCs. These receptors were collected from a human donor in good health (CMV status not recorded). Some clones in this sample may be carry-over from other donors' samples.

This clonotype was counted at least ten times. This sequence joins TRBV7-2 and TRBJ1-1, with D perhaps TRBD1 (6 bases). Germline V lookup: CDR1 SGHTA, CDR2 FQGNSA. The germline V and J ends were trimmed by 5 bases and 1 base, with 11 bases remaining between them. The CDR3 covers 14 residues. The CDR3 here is CASSPPGANTEAFF. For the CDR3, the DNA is TGTGCCAGCAGCCCCCCAGGGGCGAACACTGAAGCTTTCTTT.

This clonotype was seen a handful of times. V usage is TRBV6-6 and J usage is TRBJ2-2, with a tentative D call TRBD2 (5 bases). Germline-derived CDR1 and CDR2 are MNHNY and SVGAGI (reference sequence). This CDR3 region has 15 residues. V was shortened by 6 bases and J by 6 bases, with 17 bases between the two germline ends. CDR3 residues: CASRRSTAVPGELFF. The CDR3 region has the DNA TGTGCCAGCAGGCGGTCTACAGCGGTGCCCGGGGAGCTGTTTTTT.

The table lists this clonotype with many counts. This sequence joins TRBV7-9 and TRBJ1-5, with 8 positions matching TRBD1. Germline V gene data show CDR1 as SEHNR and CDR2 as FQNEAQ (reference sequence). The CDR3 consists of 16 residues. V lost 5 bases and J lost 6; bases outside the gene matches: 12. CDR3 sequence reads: CASSTDLDRDAQPQHF. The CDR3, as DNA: TGTGCCAGCAGCACAGACCTGGACAGGGACGCTCAGCCCCAGCATTTT.

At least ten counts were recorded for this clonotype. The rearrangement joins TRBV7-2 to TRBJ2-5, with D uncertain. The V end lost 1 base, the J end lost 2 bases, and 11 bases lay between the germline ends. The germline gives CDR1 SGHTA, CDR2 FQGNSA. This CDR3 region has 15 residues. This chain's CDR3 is CASSLESAGQETQYF. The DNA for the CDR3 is TGTGCCAGCAGCTTAGAGTCGGCCGGACAAGAGACCCAGTACTTC.

The CDR3 DNA sequence: TGTGCCAGCAGTGAAGGCAGCCAAGAGACCCAGTACTTC. Translated, it gives CASSEGSQETQYF. The chain combines TRBV6-1 with TRBJ2-5; unclear D gene. V gave up 1 base and J gave up 1 base, with 4 bases separating them. Germline assignment: CDR1 MNHNS and CDR2 SASEGT. The CDR3 is made up of 13 amino acids.

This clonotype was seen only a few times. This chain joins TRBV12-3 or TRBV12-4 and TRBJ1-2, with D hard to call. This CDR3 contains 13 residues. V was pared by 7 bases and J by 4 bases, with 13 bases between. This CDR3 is CASTRRGIYGYTF. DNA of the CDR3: TGTGCCAGCACCCGCCGCGGGATCTATGGCTACACCTTC.

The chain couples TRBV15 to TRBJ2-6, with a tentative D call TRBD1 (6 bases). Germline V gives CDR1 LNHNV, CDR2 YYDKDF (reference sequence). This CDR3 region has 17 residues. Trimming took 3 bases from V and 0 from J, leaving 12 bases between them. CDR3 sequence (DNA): TGTGCCACCAGCAGGGAGGACAGCCACTCTGGGGCCAACGTCCTGACTTTC. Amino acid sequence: CATSREDSHSGANVLTF. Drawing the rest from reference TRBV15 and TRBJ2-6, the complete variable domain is DAMVIQNPRYQVTQFGKPVTLSCSQTLNHNVMYWYQQKSSQAPKLLFHYYDKDFNNEADTPDNFQSRRPNTSFCFLDIRSPGLGDTAMYLCATSREDSHSGANVLTFGAGSRLTVL.

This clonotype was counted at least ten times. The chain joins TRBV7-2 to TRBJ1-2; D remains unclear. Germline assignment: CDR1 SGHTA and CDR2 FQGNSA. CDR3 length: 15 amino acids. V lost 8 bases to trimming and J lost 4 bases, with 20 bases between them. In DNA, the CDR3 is TGTGCCAGCGGCCCCCAAACACCGGCCGGCTATGGCTACACCTTC. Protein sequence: CASGPQTPAGYGYTF.

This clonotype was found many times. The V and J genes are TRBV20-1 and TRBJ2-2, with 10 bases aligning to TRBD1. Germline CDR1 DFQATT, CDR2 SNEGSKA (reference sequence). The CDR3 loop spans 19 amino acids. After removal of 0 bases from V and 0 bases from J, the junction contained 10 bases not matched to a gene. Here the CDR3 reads CSARDPDRGKSSNTGELFF. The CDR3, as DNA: TGCAGTGCTAGAGACCCGGACAGGGGGAAATCCTCGAACACCGGGGAGCTGTTTTTT.

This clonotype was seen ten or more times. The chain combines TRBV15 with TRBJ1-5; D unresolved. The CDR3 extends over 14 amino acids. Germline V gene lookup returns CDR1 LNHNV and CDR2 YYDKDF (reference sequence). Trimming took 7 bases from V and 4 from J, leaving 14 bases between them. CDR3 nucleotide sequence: TGTGCCACCAAGGCAAGGGCTCAGAATCAGCCCCAGCATTTT. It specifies CATKARAQNQPQHF.

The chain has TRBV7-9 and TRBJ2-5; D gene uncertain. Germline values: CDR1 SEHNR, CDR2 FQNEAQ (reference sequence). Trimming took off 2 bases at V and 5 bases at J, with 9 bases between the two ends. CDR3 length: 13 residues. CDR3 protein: CASSLPPGETQYF. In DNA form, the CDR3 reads TGTGCCAGCAGCTTACCCCCTGGGGAGACCCAGTACTTC.

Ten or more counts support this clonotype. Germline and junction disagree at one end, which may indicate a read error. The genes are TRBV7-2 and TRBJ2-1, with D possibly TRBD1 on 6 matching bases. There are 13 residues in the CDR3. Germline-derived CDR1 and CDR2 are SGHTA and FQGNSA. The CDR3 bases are TGTGCCAGCAGCTTAGCGGACGGGGACATCGCGATCTTC. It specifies CASSLADGDIAIF. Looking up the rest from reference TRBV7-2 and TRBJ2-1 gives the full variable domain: GAGVSQSPSNKVTEKGKDVELRCDPISGHTALYWYRQSLGQGLEFLIYFQGNSAPDKSGLPSDRFSAERTGGSVSTLTIQRTQQEDSAVYLCASSLADGDIAIFGPGTRLTVL.

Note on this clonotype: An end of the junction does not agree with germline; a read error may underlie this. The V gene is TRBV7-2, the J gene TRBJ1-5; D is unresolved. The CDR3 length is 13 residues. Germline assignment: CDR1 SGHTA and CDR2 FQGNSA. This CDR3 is CARSSCGGQPQHF. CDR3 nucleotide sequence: TGTGCCCGCAGCTCCTGTGGTGGCCAGCCCCAGCATTTT.

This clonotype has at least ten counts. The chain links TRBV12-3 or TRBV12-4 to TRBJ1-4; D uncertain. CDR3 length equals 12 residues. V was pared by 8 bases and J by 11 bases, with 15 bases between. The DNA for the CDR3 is TGTGCCAGCCGAGGCCGCGGTGAGAAACTGTTTTTT. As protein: CASRGRGEKLFF.

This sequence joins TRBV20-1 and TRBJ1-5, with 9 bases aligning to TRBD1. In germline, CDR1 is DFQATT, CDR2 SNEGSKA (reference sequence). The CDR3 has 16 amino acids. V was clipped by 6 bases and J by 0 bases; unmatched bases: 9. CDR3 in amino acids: CSAKTGGRYSNQPQHF. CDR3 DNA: TGCAGTGCCAAAACAGGGGGCCGTTATAGCAATCAGCCCCAGCATTTT.

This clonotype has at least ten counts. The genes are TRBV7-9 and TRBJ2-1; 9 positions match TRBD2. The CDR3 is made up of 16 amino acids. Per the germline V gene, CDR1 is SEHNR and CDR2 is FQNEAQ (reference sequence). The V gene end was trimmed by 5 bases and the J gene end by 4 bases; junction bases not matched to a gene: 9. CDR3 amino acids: CASSPSERGVYNEQFF. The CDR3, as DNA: TGTGCCAGCAGCCCCTCCGAGCGGGGGGTATACAATGAGCAGTTCTTC.

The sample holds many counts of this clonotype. The CDR3: CASTSLAGSTDTQYF. For the CDR3, the DNA is TGTGCCAGCACCTCCCTAGCGGGGTCCACAGATACGCAGTATTTT. The V and J genes are TRBV2 and TRBJ2-3, with TRBD2 matching over 9 bases. Trimming took 7 bases from V and 2 from J; bases not matched to a gene: 7. CDR3 size: 15 residues. Germline V gene sequence: CDR1 SNHLY, CDR2 FYNNEI.

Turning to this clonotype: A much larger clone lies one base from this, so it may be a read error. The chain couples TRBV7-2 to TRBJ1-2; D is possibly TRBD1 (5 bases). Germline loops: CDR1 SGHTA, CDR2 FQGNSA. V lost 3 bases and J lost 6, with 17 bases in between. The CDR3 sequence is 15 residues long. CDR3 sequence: CASSFDLGRDHGYTF. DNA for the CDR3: TGTGCCAGCAGCTTTGACCTGGGCAGGGACCATGGCTACACCTTC.

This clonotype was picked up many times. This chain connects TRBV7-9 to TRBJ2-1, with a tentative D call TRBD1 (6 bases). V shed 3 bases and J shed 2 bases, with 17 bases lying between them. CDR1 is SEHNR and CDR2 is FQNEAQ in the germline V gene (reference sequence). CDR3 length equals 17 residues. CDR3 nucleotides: TGTGCCAGCAGCTTCCCCATGCAGGGGATCACCTACAATGAGCAGTTCTTC. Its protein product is CASSFPMQGITYNEQFF.

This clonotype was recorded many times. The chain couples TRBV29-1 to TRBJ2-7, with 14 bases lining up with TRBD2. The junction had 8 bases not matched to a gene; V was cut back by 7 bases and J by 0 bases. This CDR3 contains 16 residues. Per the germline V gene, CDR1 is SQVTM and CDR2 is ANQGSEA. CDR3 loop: CSAWGTSGGSSYEQYF. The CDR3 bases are TGCAGCGCCTGGGGGACTAGCGGGGGAAGCTCCTACGAGCAGTACTTC.

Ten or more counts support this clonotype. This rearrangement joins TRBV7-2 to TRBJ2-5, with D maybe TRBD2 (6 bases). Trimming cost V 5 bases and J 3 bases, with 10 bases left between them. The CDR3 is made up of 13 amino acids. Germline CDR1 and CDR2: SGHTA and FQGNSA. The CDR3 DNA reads TGTGCCAGCAGCGGGACTCTTAAAGAGACCCAGTACTTC. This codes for CASSGTLKETQYF.

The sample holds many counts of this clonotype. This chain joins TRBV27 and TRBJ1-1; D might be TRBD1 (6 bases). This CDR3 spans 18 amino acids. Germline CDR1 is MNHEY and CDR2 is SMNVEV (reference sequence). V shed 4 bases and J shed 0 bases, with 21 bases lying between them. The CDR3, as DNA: TGTGCCAGCAGTTCAACCGTCACAGGGCGGCGGATGAACACTGAAGCTTTCTTT. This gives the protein CASSSTVTGRRMNTEAFF.

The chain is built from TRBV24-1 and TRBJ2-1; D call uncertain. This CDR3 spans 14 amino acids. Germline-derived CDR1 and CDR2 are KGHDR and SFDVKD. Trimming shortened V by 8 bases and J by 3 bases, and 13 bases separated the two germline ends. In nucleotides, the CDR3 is TGTGCCACCACCTCGTCACAGAACTACAATGAGCAGTTCTTC. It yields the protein CATTSSQNYNEQFF.

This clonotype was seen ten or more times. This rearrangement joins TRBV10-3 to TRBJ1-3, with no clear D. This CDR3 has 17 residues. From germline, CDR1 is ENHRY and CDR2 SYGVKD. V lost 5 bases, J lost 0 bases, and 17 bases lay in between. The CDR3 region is CAISTLDDAFSGNTIYF. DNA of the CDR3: TGTGCCATCAGTACGCTTGACGATGCGTTCTCTGGAAACACCATATATTTT.

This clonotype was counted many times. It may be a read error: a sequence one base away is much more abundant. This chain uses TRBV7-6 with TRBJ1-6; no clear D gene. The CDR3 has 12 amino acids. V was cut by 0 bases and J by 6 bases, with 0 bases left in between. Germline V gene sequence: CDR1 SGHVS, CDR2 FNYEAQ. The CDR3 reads CASSLANSPLHF. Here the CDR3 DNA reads TGTGCCAGCAGCTTAGCTAATTCACCCCTCCACTTT.

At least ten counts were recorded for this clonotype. The CDR3 DNA follows: TGTGCCAGCACCCTCGGACAGGGGGTAACTGAAGCTTTCTTT. As protein: CASTLGQGVTEAFF. The V gene is TRBV3-1, the J gene TRBJ1-1; 10 nucleotides agree with TRBD1. Germline V gene sequence: CDR1 LGHDT, CDR2 YNNKEL (reference sequence). The CDR3 totals 14 residues. V lost 7 bases, J lost 5 bases, and 7 bases stayed unmatched.

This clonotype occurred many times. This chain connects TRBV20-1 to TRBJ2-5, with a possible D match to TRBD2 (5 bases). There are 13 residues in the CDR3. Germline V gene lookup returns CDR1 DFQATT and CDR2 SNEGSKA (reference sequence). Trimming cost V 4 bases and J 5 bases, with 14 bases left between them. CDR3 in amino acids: CSAKASGIETQYF. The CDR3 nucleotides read TGCAGTGCTAAGGCATCGGGGATCGAGACCCAGTACTTC.

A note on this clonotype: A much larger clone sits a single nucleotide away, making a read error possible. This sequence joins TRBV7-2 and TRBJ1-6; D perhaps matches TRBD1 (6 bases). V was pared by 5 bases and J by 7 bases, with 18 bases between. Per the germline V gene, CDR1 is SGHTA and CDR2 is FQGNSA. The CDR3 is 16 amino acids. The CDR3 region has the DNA TGTGCCAGCAGCCCAAGGAGGGGGGGAAGCAATTCACCCCTCCACTTT. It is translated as CASSPRRGGSNSPLHF.

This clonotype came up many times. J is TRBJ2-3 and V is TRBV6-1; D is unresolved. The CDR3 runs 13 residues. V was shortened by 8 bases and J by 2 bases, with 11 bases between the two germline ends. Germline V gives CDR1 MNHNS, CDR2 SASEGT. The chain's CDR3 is CASGLATTDTQYF. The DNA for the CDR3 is TGTGCCAGCGGATTAGCTACCACAGATACGCAGTATTTT.

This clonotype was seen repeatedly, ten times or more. The CDR3 protein is CASSILRGEQETQYF. The DNA for the CDR3 is TGTGCCAGCAGCATCCTCAGGGGGGAACAAGAGACCCAGTACTTC. V is TRBV11-2 and J is TRBJ2-5; weak D call: TRBD1 (7 bases). The CDR3 length is 15 residues. Germline CDR1 and CDR2: SGHAT and FQNNGV. V was pared by 5 bases and J by 2 bases, with 15 bases between.